The 9 T cell receptor beta chains below come from one sample, sequenced in a study of cytomegalovirus exposure and HLA in healthy donors. PCR used 60 Vbeta primers and 13 Jbeta primers. Profiling relied on immunoSEQ multiplex PCR, and the TCRdb table lists in-frame clones only, not all of them. The table has some 120,000 clones, 81% seen once. The source material was PBMCs. Receptors were obtained from a woman in her 30s in good health and CMV-seronegative.

A remark on this clone: Other DNA sequences from this sample encode an identical CDR3 as well. The chain carries TRBV28 and TRBJ1-4; no reliable D call. The length of the CDR3 is 15 residues. Germline loops: CDR1 MDHEN, CDR2 SYDVKM. Deletions cut 6 bases from V and 4 bases from J, with 15 bases between. CDR3 in amino acids: CASRTASGNNEKLFF. CDR3 in DNA: TGTGCCAGCAGAACCGCGTCGGGGAATAATGAAAAACTGTTTTTT.

The J gene is TRBJ2-5, the V gene TRBV10-3; possible D gene TRBD2, 7 bases. Judging by the DNA end, TRBJ2-7 fits better; the J call may be wrong. This CDR3 has 13 amino acids. The germline V gene has CDR1 ENHRY and CDR2 SYGVKD. In DNA form, the CDR3 reads TGTGCCAGCAGCGCGGGGGCCGTATACGAGCAGTACTTC. Amino acid sequence: CASSAGAVYEQYF.

J is TRBJ2-1 and V is TRBV9; 7 nucleotides agree with TRBD2. The CDR3 covers 16 residues. Germline V gene data show CDR1 as SGDLS and CDR2 as YYNGEE. V trimming: 4 bases; J trimming: 2 bases; junction bases outside the gene matches: 9. CDR3 DNA: TGTGCCAGCAGCAGTACCGGGGGGTTTACCTACAATGAGCAGTTCTTC. Encoded protein: CASSSTGGFTYNEQFF.

The rearrangement links TRBV9 to TRBJ2-7; unclear D gene. This CDR3 comprises 15 residues. From germline, CDR1 is SGDLS and CDR2 YYNGEE. The V and J ends lost 3 bases and 0 bases respectively, with 13 bases between them. The CDR3 spells CASSARGEASYEQYF. CDR3 nucleotide sequence: TGTGCCAGCAGCGCGCGCGGAGAGGCCTCCTACGAGCAGTACTTC.

This chain uses TRBV4-1 with TRBJ2-7; TRBD1 is a possible D gene (6 bases). V dropped 3 bases and J dropped 7 bases, with 13 bases sitting between them. The CDR3 is 13 amino acids. Germline CDR1 is MGHRA and CDR2 is YSYEKL. This CDR3 reads CASSHSWQGEQYF. The CDR3 DNA follows: TGCGCCAGCAGCCACAGTTGGCAGGGGGAGCAGTACTTC.

This chain joins TRBV6-4 and TRBJ2-1, with 8 bases aligning to TRBD2. In germline, CDR1 is MRHNA, CDR2 SNTAGT. J lost 7 bases, V lost 5 bases, and 10 bases had no gene match. This CDR3 region has 15 residues. The chain's CDR3 is CASSLSGNNINEQFF. The CDR3 nucleotides are TGTGCCAGCAGTCTTAGCGGGAATAATATTAATGAGCAGTTCTTC.

The CDR3 loop is CASSPGAYEQYF. CDR3 nucleotides: TGTGCCAGCAGCCCAGGGGCCTACGAGCAGTACTTC. This chain joins TRBV7-6 and TRBJ2-7; weak D call: TRBD1 (6 bases). Germline V gene data show CDR1 as SGHVS and CDR2 as FNYEAQ. This CDR3 is built from 12 residues. Trimming cost V 5 bases and J 2 bases, with 7 bases left between them.

The chain uses TRBV5-1 and TRBJ1-2, with D hard to call. Trimming took 0 bases from V and 7 from J, leaving 13 bases between them. This CDR3 is built from 14 residues. Germline values: CDR1 SGHRS, CDR2 YFSETQ. The CDR3 loop is CASSLAVSPPGYTF. CDR3 sequence (DNA): TGCGCCAGCAGCTTGGCCGTTTCCCCCCCTGGCTACACCTTC.

The CDR3 DNA reads as TGTGCCAGCAGTTTGACAGGGACTCTCATAGGGGGCTACACCTTC. This translates into CASSLTGTLIGGYTF. This chain uses TRBV6-6 with TRBJ1-2, with 7 bases lining up with TRBD1. The CDR3 extends over 15 amino acids. CDR1 MNHNY and CDR2 SVGAGI come from the germline V gene (reference sequence). The V and J ends lost 4 bases and 8 bases, in that order; junction bases with no gene match: 13.